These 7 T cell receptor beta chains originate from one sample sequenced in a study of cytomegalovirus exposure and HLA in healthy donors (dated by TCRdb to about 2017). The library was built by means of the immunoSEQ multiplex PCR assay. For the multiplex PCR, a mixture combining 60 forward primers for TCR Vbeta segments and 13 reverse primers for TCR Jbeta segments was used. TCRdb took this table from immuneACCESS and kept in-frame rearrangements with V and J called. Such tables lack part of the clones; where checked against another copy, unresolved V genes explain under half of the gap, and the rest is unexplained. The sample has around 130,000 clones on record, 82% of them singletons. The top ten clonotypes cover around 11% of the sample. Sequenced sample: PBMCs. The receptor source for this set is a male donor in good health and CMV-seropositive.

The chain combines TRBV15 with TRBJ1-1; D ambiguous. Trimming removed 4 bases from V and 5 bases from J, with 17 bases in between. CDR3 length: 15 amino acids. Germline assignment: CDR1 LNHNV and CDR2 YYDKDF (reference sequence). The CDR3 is CATSISRTPGTEAFF. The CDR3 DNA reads TGTGCCACCAGCATTAGCCGTACCCCGGGAACTGAAGCTTTCTTT.

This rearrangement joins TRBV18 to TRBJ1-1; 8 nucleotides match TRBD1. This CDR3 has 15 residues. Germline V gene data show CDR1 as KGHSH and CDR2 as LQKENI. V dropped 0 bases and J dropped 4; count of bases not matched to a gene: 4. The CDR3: CASSPPKDRATEAFF. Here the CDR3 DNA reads TGTGCCAGCTCACCACCAAAGGACAGGGCCACTGAAGCTTTCTTT.

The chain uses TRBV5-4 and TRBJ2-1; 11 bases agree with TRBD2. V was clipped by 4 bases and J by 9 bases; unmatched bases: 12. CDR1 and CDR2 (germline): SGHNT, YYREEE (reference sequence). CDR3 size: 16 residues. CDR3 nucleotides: TGTGCCAGCAGCCCTGCCGCTAGCGGGAGGACCGGTGAGCAGTTCTTC. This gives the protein CASSPAASGRTGEQFF.

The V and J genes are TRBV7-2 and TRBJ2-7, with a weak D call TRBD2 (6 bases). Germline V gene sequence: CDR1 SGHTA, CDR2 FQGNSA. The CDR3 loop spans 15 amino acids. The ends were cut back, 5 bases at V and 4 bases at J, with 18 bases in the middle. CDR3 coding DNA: TGTGCCAGCAGCCCGCTAGCGAACAAGGGTTACGAGCAGTACTTC. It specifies CASSPLANKGYEQYF.

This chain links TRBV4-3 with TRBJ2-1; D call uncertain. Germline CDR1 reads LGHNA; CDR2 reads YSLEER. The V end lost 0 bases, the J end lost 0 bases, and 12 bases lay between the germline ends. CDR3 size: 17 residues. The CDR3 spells CASSQEHRSSSYNEQFF. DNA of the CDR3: TGCGCCAGCAGCCAAGAGCATAGGAGTTCCTCCTACAATGAGCAGTTCTTC.

This CDR3 is CASSFLTSSETQYF. For the CDR3, the DNA is TGCGCCAGCAGCTTTTTAACTAGCTCGGAGACCCAGTACTTC. The V gene is TRBV5-1, the J gene TRBJ2-5, with a weak D call TRBD2 (6 bases). V was clipped by 2 bases and J by 5 bases, with 13 bases between them. Germline assignment: CDR1 SGHRS and CDR2 YFSETQ. The CDR3 is 14 amino acids.

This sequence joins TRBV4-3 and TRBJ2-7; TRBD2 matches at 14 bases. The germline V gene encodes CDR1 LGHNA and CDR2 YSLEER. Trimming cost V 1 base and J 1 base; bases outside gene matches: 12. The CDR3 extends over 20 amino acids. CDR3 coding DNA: TGCGCCAGCAGCCAAGGACTAGCGGGAGGGCCCAGCGAGATTTCCTACGAGCAGTACTTC. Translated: CASSQGLAGGPSEISYEQYF.